This T cell receptor beta chain was sequenced in a study of blood T cell repertoires in COVID-19. Across the whole study: The origin of the acute and convalescent COVID-19 samples was the United States, Italy and Spain. The cDNA or gDNA used as material had been derived from T cells, B-cell-depleted T cells, or PBMCs.

Living in about 25 US areas, the participants were between about 18 and 100 years of age. In the original analysis: Reference gene primer amplification gave nucleated cell count estimates. The assay was immunoSEQ multiplex PCR, and TCRdb's table has in-frame clones only and misses some. V, J and clone size reflect that table, while D and trimming were determined from the DNA. The sample shows over 350,000 clones, 90% to 95% of them seen only once. CDR1 and CDR2 from the germline V gene are LNHNV and YYDKDF (reference sequence). V was clipped by 1 base and J by 7 bases, with 8 bases between them. The CDR3 extends over 13 amino acids.

The TCR originated in a middle-aged woman who had been exposed to COVID-19. The sequencing sample was made of PBMCs or T cells enriched from blood (not recorded which). This sequence joins TRBV15 and TRBJ2-1; possibly TRBD2 for D (6 bases). CDR3 nucleotide sequence: TGTGCCACCAGCAGAGGCGGGAATAATGAGCAGTTCTTC. This gives the protein CATSRGGNNEQFF.